Shown below are 18 T cell receptor beta chains from a single sample sequenced in a study of graft-versus-host responses after intestinal transplantation. Their cognate antigens are unknown. Sequencing used immunoSEQ multiplex PCR; TCRdb keeps in-frame clones, though not all of them. This repertoire shows over 90,000 clones, roughly 91% found once; its top ten account for approximately 0.17%. The starting material was unstimulated CD4+ T cells sorted from spleen or lymph node cells, obtained before transplant. The source of these receptors is a human donor who was the organ donor for an intestinal transplant.

This clone was picked up one time. V gene TRBV4-1 combines with J gene TRBJ2-2; D is perhaps TRBD2 (5 bases). Germline values: CDR1 MGHRA, CDR2 YSYEKL. The germline V and J ends were trimmed by 4 bases and 1 base, with 13 bases remaining between them. The CDR3 contains 16 residues. The CDR3 DNA is TGCGCCAGCAGCCCTACGGAGCGGCTGAACACCGGGGAGCTGTTTTTT. Translating gives CASSPTERLNTGELFF.

This chain connects TRBV7-3 to TRBJ2-3, with 9 bases fitting TRBD2. The junction had 4 bases not matched to a gene; V was cut back by 3 bases and J by 3 bases. Germline values: CDR1 SGHTA, CDR2 FQGTGA. This CDR3 is built from 15 residues. This CDR3 reads CASSFSGGRTDTQYF. The CDR3 region has the DNA TGTGCCAGCAGCTTCAGCGGGGGGAGGACAGATACGCAGTATTTT.

The table lists this clone with a count of one. The J gene is TRBJ1-6, the V gene TRBV27; 9 bases agree with TRBD1. The CDR3 has 18 amino acids. The ends lost 3 bases at V and 0 bases at J; junction bases unmatched: 6. Germline CDR1 MNHEY, CDR2 SMNVEV (reference sequence). DNA of the CDR3: TGTGCCAGCAGTTTCTTCGGGACAGGGTTCTCCTATAATTCACCCCTCCACTTT. Its protein product is CASSFFGTGFSYNSPLHF.

The V and J genes are TRBV28 and TRBJ2-5; TRBD1 aligns across 8 bases. This CDR3 is built from 15 residues. Germline values: CDR1 MDHEN, CDR2 SYDVKM. J gave up 0 bases and V 3 bases, and 3 bases lay outside the gene matches. In DNA, the CDR3 is TGTGCCAGCAGTTTGGACAGGGCGAACCAAGAGACCCAGTACTTC. Its protein product is CASSLDRANQETQYF.

This clone has more than one count but fewer than ten. This chain connects TRBV10-3 to TRBJ1-5; D unclear. Trimming removed 3 bases at V and 4 bases at J, with 10 bases between. The CDR3 runs to 14 residues. Per germline, CDR1 ENHRY and CDR2 SYGVKD. CDR3 residues: CAISDGGRNQPQHF. CDR3 DNA: TGTGCCATCAGTGATGGTGGCAGAAATCAGCCCCAGCATTTT.

The genes are TRBV7-2 and TRBJ2-7; a weak D match, TRBD1 (5 bases). Deletions cut 0 bases from V and 3 bases from J, with 12 bases between. The length of the CDR3 is 15 residues. Germline V lookup: CDR1 SGHTA, CDR2 FQGNSA. The CDR3 DNA is TGTGCCAGCAGCTTAGCGGGGCCCTTTAACTACGAGCAGTACTTC. It is translated as CASSLAGPFNYEQYF. Full variable domain (missing parts from reference TRBV7-2 and TRBJ2-7): GAGVSQSPSNKVTEKGKDVELRCDPISGHTALYWYRQSLGQGLEFLIYFQGNSAPDKSGLPSDRFSAERTGGSVSTLTIQRTQQEDSAVYLCASSLAGPFNYEQYFGPGTRLTVT.

V and J are TRBV5-1 and TRBJ1-6, with unresolved D. This CDR3 contains 14 residues. Trimming pared 4 bases from V and 8 bases from J, leaving 13 bases between. The germline CDR1 and CDR2 sequences are SGHRS and YFSETQ. Written as DNA, the CDR3 is TGCGCCAGCAGCATATCGCCAGGATATTCACCCCTCCACTTT. Amino acid sequence: CASSISPGYSPLHF.

The chain has TRBV4-1 and TRBJ2-1, with 12 bases fitting TRBD2. The CDR3 totals 19 residues. The germline V gene has CDR1 MGHRA and CDR2 YSYEKL. Germline trimming cut 2 bases from V and 8 bases from J; bases unmatched to any gene: 16. The CDR3 here is CASSQTLAGGQWSGDEQFF. CDR3 coding DNA: TGCGCCAGCAGCCAAACCCTAGCGGGGGGGCAATGGTCAGGGGATGAGCAGTTCTTC.

This sequence joins TRBV4-1 and TRBJ2-3; possibly TRBD2 for D (6 bases). V lost 3 bases, J lost 2 bases, and 33 bases lay in between. The CDR3 sequence is 22 residues long. Per the germline V gene, CDR1 is MGHRA and CDR2 is YSYEKL. The CDR3 DNA follows: TGCGCCAGCAGCCATCCAAGACGGACCGAGACCCCAGAGACTAGAGTCACAGATACGCAGTATTTT. Protein product: CASSHPRRTETPETRVTDTQYF.

V usage is TRBV6-6 and J usage is TRBJ1-1, with TRBD1 matching 7 bases. The germline V gene encodes CDR1 MNHNY and CDR2 SVGAGI (reference sequence). V trimming: 6 bases; J trimming: 0 bases; junction bases outside the gene matches: 4. CDR3 size: 14 residues. CDR3 protein: CASRRTGVNTEAFF. Here the CDR3 DNA reads TGTGCCAGCAGGCGTACAGGGGTGAACACTGAAGCTTTCTTT.

About this clone: This sample also contains other DNA sequences that code for the same CDR3. The V gene is TRBV10-3, the J gene TRBJ1-5; a possible D gene is TRBD1 (5 bases). V lost 2 bases to trimming and J lost 0 bases, with 5 bases between them. The CDR3 totals 14 residues. In germline, CDR1 is ENHRY, CDR2 SYGVKD. In DNA form, the CDR3 reads TGTGCCATCAGTGAGCAGGGTAGCAATCAGCCCCAGCATTTT. The encoded protein is CAISEQGSNQPQHF.

This sequence joins TRBV28 and TRBJ1-1, with D unclear. The CDR3 runs to 12 residues. Trimming stripped 9 bases from V and 5 bases from J, with 13 bases between. CDR1 is MDHEN and CDR2 is SYDVKM in the germline V gene. The CDR3 region is CASMIQRTEAFF. The CDR3 coding sequence is TGTGCCAGTATGATCCAGCGAACTGAAGCTTTCTTT.

The CDR3 DNA sequence: TGCGCCAGCAGCTTGCTGTTATCGGCTGAAGCTTTCTTT. Translated: CASSLLLSAEAFF. The chain recombines TRBV5-1 with TRBJ1-1; no firm D call. The CDR3 runs to 13 residues. Trimming cost V 1 base and J 6 bases, with 10 bases left between them. In germline, CDR1 is SGHRS, CDR2 YFSETQ.

The chain has TRBV7-9 and TRBJ1-6; weak D call: TRBD1 (5 bases). Trimming took 1 base from V and 0 from J, leaving 13 bases between them. The CDR3 contains 18 residues. The germline CDR1 and CDR2 sequences are SEHNR and FQNEAQ (reference sequence). Here the CDR3 DNA reads TGTGCCAGCAGCTTAGTCCAGGGCTCGAGCTCCTATAATTCACCCCTCCACTTT. Amino acid sequence: CASSLVQGSSSYNSPLHF.

This clone came up once. V and J are TRBV6-5 and TRBJ1-1; 7 bases fit TRBD1. The germline V gene encodes CDR1 MNHEY and CDR2 SVGAGI. V shed 7 bases, J shed 2 bases, and the junction held 4 bases outside the gene matches. The CDR3 totals 13 residues. The CDR3 is CASNWDSNTEAFF. Written as DNA, the CDR3 is TGTGCCAGCAATTGGGACAGTAACACTGAAGCTTTCTTT.

This chain uses TRBV6-5 with TRBJ2-7, with 10 nucleotides matching TRBD1. The CDR3 is made up of 14 amino acids. In germline, CDR1 is MNHEY, CDR2 SVGAGI. The V segment lost 7 bases and the J segment 4 bases; nucleotides outside the gene matches: 7. The CDR3 DNA follows: TGTGCCAGCAAGGGACAGGGGTTTTTTTACGAGCAGTACTTC. Amino acid sequence: CASKGQGFFYEQYF.

This clone was seen a few times. V is TRBV12-2 and J is TRBJ1-1. TRBV12-2 has pseudogene status. This CDR3 spans 15 amino acids. The CDR3 DNA is TGTGCAAGTCGCTTAAAGCGGGTTCCGAACACTGAAGCTTTCTTT. This codes for CASRLKRVPNTEAFF.

This clone was seen a single time. The V gene is TRBV28, the J gene TRBJ2-7; TRBD2 agrees at 12 bases. Looked up from germline, CDR1 is MDHEN and CDR2 is SYDVKM. This CDR3 comprises 15 residues. The V segment lost 6 bases and the J segment 3 bases; nucleotides outside the gene matches: 6. The CDR3 nucleotides read TGTGCCAGCAGGACTAGCGGGGGAAGGCACTACGAGCAGTACTTC. It specifies CASRTSGGRHYEQYF.